The 28 T cell receptor beta chains presented below share a single source sample, sequenced in a study of Graves' ophthalmopathy and Graves' hyperthyroidism (dated by TCRdb to 2016 to 2019). The sequencer listed for this sample is Illumina HiSeq 2000. For repertoire sequencing, the TCR beta CDR3 regions were amplified from RNA transcripts. The first round of RT-PCR was done with HTBI primers and the Qiagen OneStep RT-PCR kit, and was followed by a second round of multiplex PCR, then size selection and purification. The public reads were quality trimmed at Q25 with fastp and then assembled into clones with MiXCR by TCRdb, keeping productive beta chains. Each entry merges the rows of one CDR3 protein and shows their most common DNA and genes. This sample lists about 740,000 distinct CDR3 sequences; roughly two fifths were detected once. The biggest ten clones account for 40% to 45% of the sample. The sequencing sample was made of peripheral blood. All receptors come from an adult man with Graves' ophthalmopathy.

The chain carries TRBV7-2 and TRBJ1-4, with D possibly being TRBD1 (6 bases). V was trimmed by 6 bases and J by 7 bases, leaving 18 bases between them. The CDR3 has 15 amino acids. Germline CDR1 SGHTA, CDR2 FQGNSA. CDR3 protein: CASRSLQGYGEKLFF. The CDR3 DNA sequence: TGTGCCAGCAGAAGTCTACAGGGATATGGTGAAAAACTGTTTTTT.

V is TRBV27 and J is TRBJ1-1; D uncertain. CDR3 length equals 14 residues. The germline gives CDR1 MNHEY, CDR2 SMNVEV (reference sequence). Trimming removed 5 bases at V and 1 base at J, with 11 bases between. As DNA, the CDR3 is TGTGCCAGCAGTCCGAGGGCCAGGAACACTGAAGCTTTCTTT. Translating gives CASSPRARNTEAFF.

This chain's CDR3 is CATSSCYSRGPTEAFF. The CDR3 nucleotides are TGTGCCACCAGCAGCTGTTACTCCCGGGGCCCCACTGAAGCTTTCTTT. V usage is TRBV15 and J usage is TRBJ1-1, with a tentative D call TRBD1 (5 bases). Germline V gene sequence: CDR1 LNHNV, CDR2 YYDKDF (reference sequence). Trimming took off 3 bases at V and 4 bases at J, with 18 bases between the two ends. This CDR3 is built from 16 residues. Based on the CDR3 plus reference TRBV15 and TRBJ1-1, the full variable domain is DAMVIQNPRYQVTQFGKPVTLSCSQTLNHNVMYWYQQKSSQAPKLLFHYYDKDFNNEADTPDNFQSRRPNTSFCFLDIRSPGLGDTAMYLCATSSCYSRGPTEAFFGQGTRLTVV.

V usage is TRBV7-9 and J usage is TRBJ1-1; D possibly corresponds to TRBD1 (6 bases). Germline V gene data show CDR1 as SEHNR and CDR2 as FQNEAQ (reference sequence). Trimming cost V 5 bases and J 10 bases, with 14 bases left between them. CDR3 length: 12 amino acids. CDR3 in amino acids: CASSPRGGSAFF. As DNA, the CDR3 is TGTGCCAGCAGCCCCCGGGGGGGCTCAGCTTTCTTT.

The genes are TRBV2 and TRBJ1-1; TRBD1 matches at 7 bases. J lost 1 base, V lost 11 bases, and 10 bases had no gene match. In germline, CDR1 is SNHLY, CDR2 FYNNEI. The length of the CDR3 is 14 residues. The CDR3 bases are TGTGCCGCGTGTCGACAGGGCACGAACACTGAAGCTTTCTTT. Translated: CAACRQGTNTEAFF.

This chain joins TRBV20-1 and TRBJ2-7; D gene unclear. Germline assignment: CDR1 DFQATT and CDR2 SNEGSKA (reference sequence). The CDR3 totals 11 residues. Trimming shortened V by 6 bases and J by 6 bases, and 12 bases separated the two germline ends. CDR3 region: CSAPIWVEQYF. DNA of the CDR3: TGCAGTGCCCCGATCTGGGTCGAGCAGTACTTC.

This clonotype occurred many times. The V gene is TRBV7-9, the J gene TRBJ1-4; D is unresolved. CDR1 and CDR2 from the germline V gene are SEHNR and FQNEAQ (reference sequence). CDR3 length: 15 amino acids. V was cut by 2 bases and J by 8 bases, with 15 bases left in between. CDR3: CASSLSPSQSEKLFF. The CDR3, as DNA: TGTGCCAGCAGCTTAAGCCCCAGCCAGTCCGAAAAACTGTTTTTT.

This clonotype was seen only a few times. A read error may account for a junction end that differs from germline. The chain uses TRBV24-1 and TRBJ1-5, with D maybe TRBD1 (5 bases). The CDR3 has 13 residues. The germline gives CDR1 KGHDR, CDR2 SFDVKD. CDR3 DNA: TGTGCCAGCAGTGTACAGGACGATCAGCCCCAGCATTTT. It translates to CASSVQDDQPQHF.

As DNA, the CDR3 is TGTGCCAGCATGAACTACCCCAACAGTATCGAGCAGTACTTC. Its protein product is CASMNYPNSIEQYF. The V and J genes are TRBV2 and TRBJ2-7, with no clear D. Trimming removed 7 bases from V and 6 bases from J, with 19 bases in between. The CDR3 totals 14 residues. CDR1 and CDR2 (germline): SNHLY, FYNNEI.

As DNA, the CDR3 is TGTGCCAGCAGTTACCTGGACGGGGACACCGGGGAGCTGTTTTTT. This translates into CASSYLDGDTGELFF. The chain uses TRBV6-5 and TRBJ2-2; D possibly corresponds to TRBD2 (5 bases). Germline CDR1 MNHEY, CDR2 SVGAGI. This CDR3 has 15 residues. V was trimmed by 2 bases and J by 3 bases, leaving 10 bases between them.

CDR3 DNA: TGCAGTGCTAGAGACCGACAGGCTTCCTACGAGCAGTACTTC. Protein product: CSARDRQASYEQYF. The chain links TRBV20-1 to TRBJ2-7; D might be TRBD1 (6 bases). This CDR3 is 14 amino acids long. Trimming left V 0 bases short and J 1 base short, with 10 bases between. Germline V gives CDR1 DFQATT, CDR2 SNEGSKA (reference sequence).

This clonotype has only a few counts. V is TRBV25-1 and J is TRBJ2-5; 7 nucleotides match TRBD1. The J call may be incorrect, as the DNA end agrees better with TRBJ2-1. Germline V lookup: CDR1 MGHDK, CDR2 SYGVNS. This CDR3 has 14 residues. The CDR3 region has the DNA TGTGCCAGCCGTTCACAGGGGCCGAACAATGAGCAGTTCTTC. It specifies CASRSQGPNNEQFF.

This clonotype was seen more than once but under ten times. This may arise from a read error, as a much more abundant clone is one base away. V and J are TRBV7-3 and TRBJ1-1; D is unclear. This CDR3 spans 13 amino acids. Germline assignment: CDR1 SGHTA and CDR2 FQGTGA. V was pared by 5 bases and J by 4 bases, with 11 bases between. The CDR3 protein is CASSPGPLTEAFF. Here the CDR3 DNA reads TGTGCCAGCAGCCCCGGGCCCCTCACTGAAGCTTTCTTT.

The CDR3 sequence is CASSFERGGPYEQYF. The CDR3 DNA sequence: TGTGCCAGCAGCTTTGAGCGGGGGGGCCCCTACGAGCAGTACTTC. The chain couples TRBV7-9 to TRBJ2-7; TRBD2 aligns across 10 bases. CDR1 and CDR2 from the germline V gene are SEHNR and FQNEAQ (reference sequence). The CDR3 extends over 15 amino acids. V shed 3 bases, J shed 2 bases, and the junction held 4 bases outside the gene matches.

The chain joins TRBV7-2 to TRBJ1-4; D perhaps matches TRBD1 (6 bases). The germline gives CDR1 SGHTA, CDR2 FQGNSA. The V and J ends lost 6 bases and 7 bases respectively, with 18 bases between them. The CDR3 has 15 residues. The CDR3 DNA sequence: TGTGCCAGCAGTTTGACTGTGAGGGGGTTTGAAAAACTGTTTTTT. Its protein product is CASSLTVRGFEKLFF.

This sequence joins TRBV20-1 and TRBJ1-2, with unresolved D. The CDR3 loop spans 12 amino acids. CDR1 DFQATT and CDR2 SNEGSKA come from the germline V gene (reference sequence). Deletions cut 1 base from V and 3 bases from J, with 6 bases between. The CDR3: CSARGGYYGYTF. DNA for the CDR3: TGCAGTGCTAGAGGCGGATACTATGGCTACACCTTC.

This chain connects TRBV29-1 to TRBJ1-1, with D possibly TRBD1 on 6 matching bases. This CDR3 is built from 13 residues. CDR1 and CDR2 (germline): SQVTM, ANQGSEA. The germline V and J ends were trimmed by 7 bases and 8 bases, with 20 bases remaining between them. The CDR3, as DNA: TGCAGCGGGGGGGCTCATGCCGGGGACGAAGCTTTCTTT. Protein sequence: CSGGAHAGDEAFF.

This chain uses TRBV10-2 with TRBJ2-2; D ambiguous. Germline V gene lookup returns CDR1 WSHSY and CDR2 SAAADI. The CDR3 is made up of 14 amino acids. Trimming pared 0 bases from V and 3 bases from J, leaving 5 bases between. CDR3 loop: CASSESPHTGELFF. The CDR3, as DNA: TGCGCCAGCAGTGAGTCCCCCCACACCGGGGAGCTGTTTTTT.

This chain uses TRBV5-1 with TRBJ2-1, with 7 bases that match TRBD1. The CDR3 runs 13 residues. Losses at the gene ends were 5 bases for V and 5 bases for J; bases not matched to a gene: 4. Germline V gene lookup returns CDR1 SGHRS and CDR2 YFSETQ. CDR3 amino acids: CASRKGQNNEQFF. As DNA, the CDR3 is TGCGCCAGCAGGAAGGGACAGAACAATGAGCAGTTCTTC. Drawing the rest from reference TRBV5-1 and TRBJ2-1, the complete variable domain is KAGVTQTPRYLIKTRGQQVTLSCSPISGHRSVSWYQQTPGQGLQFLFEYFSETQRNKGNFPGRFSGRQFSNSRSEMNVSTLELGDSALYLCASRKGQNNEQFFGPGTRLTVL.

The rearrangement links TRBV5-4 to TRBJ2-5; tentative D call: TRBD2 (5 bases). Between the trimmed V and J ends, which lost 1 base and 7 bases, there was a span of 14 bases. From germline, CDR1 is SGHNT and CDR2 YYREEE (reference sequence). The CDR3 spans 14 residues. In DNA form, the CDR3 reads TGTGCCAGCAGCTTGTGGGGAGTAAAAGGGACCCAGTACTTC. It yields the protein CASSLWGVKGTQYF. Based on the CDR3 plus reference TRBV5-4 and TRBJ2-5, the full variable domain is ETGVTQSPTHLIKTRGQQVTLRCSSQSGHNTVSWYQQALGQGPQFIFQYYREEENGRGNFPPRFSGLQFPNYSSELNVNALELDDSALYLCASSLWGVKGTQYFGPGTRLLVL.

The chain uses TRBV7-9 and TRBJ2-5, with no clear D. This CDR3 is 11 amino acids long. Trimming took 8 bases from V and 5 from J, leaving 9 bases between them. The germline CDR1 and CDR2 sequences are SEHNR and FQNEAQ (reference sequence). The CDR3 reads CASGMGETQYF. The CDR3 nucleotides read TGTGCCAGCGGGATGGGGGAGACCCAGTACTTC.

As to this clonotype: One end of the junction does not line up with germline, which may come from a read error. CDR3 DNA: TGTGCCAGCAGGGAAGCGACTGGAAACACCATATGTTTT. This translates into CASREATGNTICF. The rearrangement uses TRBV6-5 and TRBJ1-3, with no clear D. This CDR3 contains 13 residues. CDR1 is MNHEY, CDR2 SVGAGI, per germline.

This clonotype was counted a single time. The junction departs from germline at one end; a sequencing error may be responsible. The V gene is TRBV11-1, the J gene TRBJ2-5; D unresolved. Germline loops: CDR1 SGHAT, CDR2 FQDESV (reference sequence). The CDR3 is 11 amino acids. This chain's CDR3 is CSSSSQETQYF. The CDR3 DNA reads as TGTTCCAGCAGCAGCCAAGAGACCCAGTACTTC.

This clonotype was picked up many times. The chain employs TRBV20-1 and TRBJ2-7; D might be TRBD2 (5 bases). CDR1 and CDR2 (germline): DFQATT, SNEGSKA (reference sequence). This CDR3 has 15 residues. Trimming took off 3 bases at V and 0 bases at J, with 15 bases between the two ends. CDR3 nucleotide sequence: TGCAGTGCTAGGAGCACCAGCGGCTACTCCTACGAGCAGTACTTC. As protein: CSARSTSGYSYEQYF.

This clonotype occurred many times. The J gene is TRBJ2-7, the V gene TRBV7-9; D call uncertain. The CDR3 runs to 13 residues. Germline values: CDR1 SEHNR, CDR2 FQNEAQ (reference sequence). The V end lost 3 bases, the J end lost 0 bases, and 6 bases lay between the germline ends. CDR3 sequence reads: CASSLPPSYEQYF. The CDR3 region has the DNA TGTGCCAGCAGCTTGCCCCCCTCCTACGAGCAGTACTTC.

This clonotype was observed at least ten times. V gene TRBV7-9 combines with J gene TRBJ1-3; D is undetermined. V was shortened by 5 bases and J by 6 bases, with 5 bases between the two germline ends. The CDR3 is made up of 11 amino acids. CDR1 SEHNR and CDR2 FQNEAQ come from the germline V gene (reference sequence). The CDR3 coding sequence is TGTGCCAGCAGCGCGGAAAACACCATATATTTT. Translating gives CASSAENTIYF.

The chain has TRBV4-1 and TRBJ2-7; D gene uncertain. V dropped 0 bases and J dropped 4 bases, with 13 bases sitting between them. In germline, CDR1 is MGHRA, CDR2 YSYEKL. The CDR3 length is 15 residues. The CDR3 nucleotides read TGCGCCAGCAGCCAAGATCCAGGAACGTGGTACGAGCAGTACTTC. Its protein is CASSQDPGTWYEQYF.

This clonotype appeared a few times. As DNA, the CDR3 is TGTGCCAGCAGCGGATCACCCCGTGGCTACACCTTC. This translates into CASSGSPRGYTF. This chain joins TRBV9 and TRBJ1-2; no reliable D call. This CDR3 is built from 12 residues. Germline V gives CDR1 SGDLS, CDR2 YYNGEE. The V end was cut by 3 bases, the J end by 7 bases, with 10 bases between.